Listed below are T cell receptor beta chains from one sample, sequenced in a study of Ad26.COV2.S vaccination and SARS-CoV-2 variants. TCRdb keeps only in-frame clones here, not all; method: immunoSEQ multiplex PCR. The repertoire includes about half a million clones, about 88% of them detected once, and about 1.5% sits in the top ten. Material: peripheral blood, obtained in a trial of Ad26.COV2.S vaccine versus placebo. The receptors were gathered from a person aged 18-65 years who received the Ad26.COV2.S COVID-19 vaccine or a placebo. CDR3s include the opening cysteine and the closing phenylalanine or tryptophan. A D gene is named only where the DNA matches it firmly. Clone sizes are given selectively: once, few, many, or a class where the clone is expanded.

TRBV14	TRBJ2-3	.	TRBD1	TGTGCCAGCAGCCATTTGGGACAGGGGGCAGCAGATACGCAGTATTTT	CASSHLGQGAADTQYF
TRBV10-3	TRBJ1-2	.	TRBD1	TGTGCCATCAGTGAGTCGAACAGGGGGAACTATGGCTACACCTTC	CAISESNRGNYGYTF
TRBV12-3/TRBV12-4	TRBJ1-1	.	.	TGTGCCAGCAGTTTATCAGGGATCACTGAAGCTTTCTTT	CASSLSGITEAFF
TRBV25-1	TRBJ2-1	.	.	TGTGCCAGCAGTGCGGGGAAAGGCTACAATGAGCAGTTCTTC	CASSAGKGYNEQFF
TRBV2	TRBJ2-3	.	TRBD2	TGTGCCAGCAGTGCCCGTAGCGGGACCCGCACAGATACGCAGTATTTT	CASSARSGTRTDTQYF
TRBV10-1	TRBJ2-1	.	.	TGCGCCAGCACCCTTTGGGACGGAGGAACTAAGTACCCACACGCGACTTACTACAATGAGCAGTTCTTC	CASTLWDGGTKYPHATYYNEQFF
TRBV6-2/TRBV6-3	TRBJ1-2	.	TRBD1	TGTGCCAGCAGTTACGAAGCCGGGACAGGGACATATGGCTACACCTTC	CASSYEAGTGTYGYTF
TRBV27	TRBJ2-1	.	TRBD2	TGTGCCAGCAGGCCGGCTAGCGGGAGTTACAATGAGCAGTTCTTC	CASRPASGSYNEQFF
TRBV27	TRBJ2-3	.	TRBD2	TGTGCCAGCAGTTTAGAGTTGACTAGCGGCTACACAGATACGCAGTATTTT	CASSLELTSGYTDTQYF
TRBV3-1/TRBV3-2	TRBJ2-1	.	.	TGTGCCAGCAGCCCGTCCTACAGGGTCTCCTACAATGAGCAGTTCTTC	CASSPSYRVSYNEQFF
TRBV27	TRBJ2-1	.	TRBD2	TGTGCCAGCAGTAATCCCCGGACTAGCGGGGGGGGCAATGAGCAGTTCTTC	CASSNPRTSGGGNEQFF
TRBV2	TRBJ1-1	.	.	TGTGCCAGCAGTGAGTCCCACGGGATCACTGAAGCTTTCTTT	CASSESHGITEAFF
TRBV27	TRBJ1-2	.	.	TGTGCCAGCAGTCCACGGGGGGCCTACCCCTATGGCTACACCTTC	CASSPRGAYPYGYTF
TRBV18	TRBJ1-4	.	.	TGTGCCAGCTCACCACGGACAGAAATTAATGAAAAACTGTTTTTT	CASSPRTEINEKLFF
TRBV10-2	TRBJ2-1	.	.	TGCGCCAGGCAAACTAGGGGCTATGAGCAGTTCTTC	CARQTRGYEQFF
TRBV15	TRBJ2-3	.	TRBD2	TGTGCCACCAGCCACGGGCGGCTAGCGGGCACAGATACGCAGTATTTT	CATSHGRLAGTDTQYF
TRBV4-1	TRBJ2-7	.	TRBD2	TGCGCCAGCAGCCAAGGCCTGTCCCAACTCCGCCTAGCGGGGGGACCCCCCTACGAGCAGTACTTC	CASSQGLSQLRLAGGPPYEQYF
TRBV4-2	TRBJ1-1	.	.	TGTGCCAGCAGCCAATGGCAAGAAGCTTTCTTT	CASSQWQEAFF
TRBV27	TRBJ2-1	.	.	TGTGCCAGCAGTCCCCTCCCCGGGGCAGGGAAGTCGAATGAGCAGTTCTTC	CASSPLPGAGKSNEQFF
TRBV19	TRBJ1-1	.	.	TGTGCCATTACGCGGGGGCCGGGCACTGAAGCTTTCTTT	CAITRGPGTEAFF
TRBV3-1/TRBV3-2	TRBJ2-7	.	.	TGTGCCAGCAGCCAAGGACATCTCACCTACGAGCAGTACTTC	CASSQGHLTYEQYF
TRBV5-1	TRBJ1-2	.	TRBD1	TGCGCCAGCAGACTCGATACCCGGAGGGACAGCTATGGCTACACCTTC	CASRLDTRRDSYGYTF
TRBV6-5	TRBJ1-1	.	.	TGTGCCACCATACCAGGGGTCCGCACTGAAGCTTTCTTT	CATIPGVRTEAFF
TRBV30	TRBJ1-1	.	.	TGTGCCTGGACCTGGGTCGGGACTGAAGCTTTCTTT	CAWTWVGTEAFF
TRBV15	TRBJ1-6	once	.	TGTGCCACCAGCCGAGAGCGATTTGGGGCACCCCTCCACTTT	CATSRERFGAPLHF
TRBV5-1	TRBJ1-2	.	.	TGCGCCAGCAGCTTGGAGCGGGGAGGCTACACCTTC	CASSLERGGYTF
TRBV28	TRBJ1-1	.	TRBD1	TGTGCCAGCAGTTCCCCAGGGGACAGACTGAACACTGAAGCTTTCTTT	CASSSPGDRLNTEAFF
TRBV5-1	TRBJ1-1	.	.	TGCGCCAGCAGCCTACGAGGGGAGATCACTGAAGCTTTCTTT	CASSLRGEITEAFF